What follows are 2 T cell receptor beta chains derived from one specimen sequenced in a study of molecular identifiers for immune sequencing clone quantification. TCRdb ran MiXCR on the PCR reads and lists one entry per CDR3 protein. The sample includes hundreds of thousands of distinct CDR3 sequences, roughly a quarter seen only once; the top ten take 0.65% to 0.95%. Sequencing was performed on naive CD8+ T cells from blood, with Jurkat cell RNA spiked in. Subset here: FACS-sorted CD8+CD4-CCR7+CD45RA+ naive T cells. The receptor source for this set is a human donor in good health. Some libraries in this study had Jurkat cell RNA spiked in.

The CDR3 sequence is CASSIRTVYNEQFF. CDR3 DNA: TGTGCCAGTAGTATAAGGACAGTTTACAATGAGCAGTTCTTC. This chain joins TRBV19 and TRBJ2-1, with D perhaps TRBD1 (6 bases). Germline V gene sequence: CDR1 LNHDA, CDR2 SQIVND (reference sequence). The CDR3 loop spans 14 amino acids. Trimming stripped 2 bases from V and 4 bases from J, with 9 bases between.

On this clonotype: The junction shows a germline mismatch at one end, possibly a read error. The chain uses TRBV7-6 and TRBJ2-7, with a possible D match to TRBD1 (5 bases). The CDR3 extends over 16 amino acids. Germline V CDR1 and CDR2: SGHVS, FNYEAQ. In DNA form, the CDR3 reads TGTGCCAGCAGCTCAGAACCCCTAGGGGTCTCCCACGAGCAGTACTTC. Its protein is CASSSEPLGVSHEQYF. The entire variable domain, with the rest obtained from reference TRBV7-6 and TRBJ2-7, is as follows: GAGVSQSPRYKVTKRGQDVALRCDPISGHVSLYWYRQALGQGPEFLTYFNYEAQQDKSGLPNDRFSAERPEGSISTLTIQRTEQRDSAMYRCASSSEPLGVSHEQYFGPGTRLTVT.